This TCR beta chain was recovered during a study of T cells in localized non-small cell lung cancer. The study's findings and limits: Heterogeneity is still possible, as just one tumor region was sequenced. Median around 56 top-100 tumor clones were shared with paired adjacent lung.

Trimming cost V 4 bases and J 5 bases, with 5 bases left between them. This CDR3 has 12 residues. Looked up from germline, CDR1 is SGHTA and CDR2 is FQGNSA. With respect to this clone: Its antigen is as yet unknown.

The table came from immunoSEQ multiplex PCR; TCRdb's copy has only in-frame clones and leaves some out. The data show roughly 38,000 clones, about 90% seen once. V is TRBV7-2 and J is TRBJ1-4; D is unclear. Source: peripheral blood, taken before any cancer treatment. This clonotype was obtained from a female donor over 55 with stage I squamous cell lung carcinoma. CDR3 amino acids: CASSSVNEKLFF. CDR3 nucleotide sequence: TGTGCCAGCAGCTCGGTGAATGAAAAACTGTTTTTT.